The 25 T cell receptor beta chains given below trace back to one sample, sequenced in a study of T cells after yellow fever vaccination. TCRdb redid the calling of the 5' RACE reads with MiXCR, one entry per CDR3 protein. The sample includes 300,000 to 400,000 distinct CDR3 sequences, over 8% seen only once; the top ten take roughly 17%. This material consisted of PBMCs, taken on the day of the first yellow fever vaccination. The receptors here all came from a man aged 18-30 years who received the YFV17D yellow fever vaccine.

The table lists this clonotype with a few counts. The J gene is TRBJ2-1, the V gene TRBV7-9, with TRBD1 matching 10 bases. Looked up from germline, CDR1 is SEHNR and CDR2 is FQNEAQ (reference sequence). The V segment lost 2 bases and the J segment 5 bases; nucleotides outside the gene matches: 9. The CDR3 sequence is 17 residues long. CDR3 loop: CASSLIRTGGDHNEQFF. CDR3 bases: TGTGCCAGCAGCTTAATAAGGACAGGGGGAGATCACAATGAGCAGTTCTTC.

The chain combines TRBV7-2 with TRBJ2-1; either TRBD1 or TRBD2 may supply D (5 bases each). Between the trimmed V and J ends, which lost 4 bases and 8 bases, there was a span of 18 bases. The length of the CDR3 is 15 residues. Germline assignment: CDR1 SGHTA and CDR2 FQGNSA. This CDR3 is CASSWANGGLHEQFF. In nucleotides, the CDR3 is TGTGCCAGCAGCTGGGCCAATGGGGGTCTGCATGAGCAGTTCTTC.

In this sample, this clonotype turned up a few times. The rearrangement joins TRBV7-2 to TRBJ1-3; D is unresolved. From germline, CDR1 is SGHTA and CDR2 FQGNSA. The CDR3 totals 16 residues. Between the trimmed V and J ends, which lost 7 bases and 0 bases, there was a span of 16 bases. The CDR3 nucleotides read TGTGCCAGCACCCTAGGGTTCGGAAGCTCTGGAAACACCATATATTTT. This encodes CASTLGFGSSGNTIYF.

This rearrangement joins TRBV19 to TRBJ2-2; D may be TRBD2 (6 bases). The CDR3 spans 13 residues. Deletions cut 3 bases from V and 6 bases from J, with 8 bases between. Per the germline V gene, CDR1 is LNHDA and CDR2 is SQIVND (reference sequence). CDR3 sequence: CASSMRGPGELFF. In nucleotides, the CDR3 is TGTGCCAGTAGTATGCGGGGCCCCGGGGAGCTGTTTTTT.

This sequence joins TRBV28 and TRBJ1-5, with 7 nucleotides matching TRBD1. CDR1 is MDHEN and CDR2 is SYDVKM in the germline V gene. V shed 6 bases, J shed 3 bases, and the junction held 8 bases outside the gene matches. The CDR3 covers 15 residues. CDR3 sequence (DNA): TGTGCCAGCAGATCCACAGGGGTTTCCAATCAGCCCCAGCATTTT. It yields the protein CASRSTGVSNQPQHF.

Only a few counts were recorded for this clonotype. The chain has TRBV14 and TRBJ2-7; D may be TRBD1 (5 bases). V shed 5 bases and J shed 4 bases, with 12 bases lying between them. In germline, CDR1 is SGHDN, CDR2 FVKESK. This CDR3 is built from 13 residues. The DNA of the CDR3 is TGTGCCAGCAGCTATGGGGCCCTTTACGAGCAGTACTTC. Translation gives CASSYGALYEQYF.

This clonotype appeared a few times. This sequence joins TRBV9 and TRBJ2-3, with D possibly being TRBD1 or TRBD2 (6 bases each). The CDR3 is 19 residues long. Trimming left V 1 base short and J 3 bases short, with 24 bases between. The germline gives CDR1 SGDLS, CDR2 YYNGEE. This CDR3 reads CASSVSQGQGGLGTDTQYF. DNA for the CDR3: TGTGCCAGCAGCGTAAGCCAGGGGCAGGGAGGCTTGGGGACAGATACGCAGTATTTT.

This clonotype has only a few counts. This chain connects TRBV3-1 to TRBJ2-5; D gene unclear. The CDR3 runs to 12 residues. V lost 0 bases, J lost 9 bases, and 8 bases lay in between. Germline CDR1 LGHDT, CDR2 YNNKEL (reference sequence). Written as DNA, the CDR3 is TGTGCCAGCAGCCAAGATTACCTGGCCCAGTACTTC. It codes for CASSQDYLAQYF.

The table lists this clonotype with a few counts. The chain combines TRBV7-2 with TRBJ1-1; 7 positions match TRBD1. The CDR3 contains 15 residues. The V gene end was trimmed by 1 base and the J gene end by 6 bases; junction bases not matched to a gene: 8. Germline-derived CDR1 and CDR2 are SGHTA and FQGNSA. The CDR3 DNA reads TGTGCCAGCAGCTTAGGCGACAGGGTAAACCCTGAAGCTTTCTTT. Protein sequence: CASSLGDRVNPEAFF.

This sequence joins TRBV28 and TRBJ2-2; D is uncertain. With 7 bases removed from V and 2 bases from J, the gap between germline ends came to 8 bases. Germline V gene lookup returns CDR1 MDHEN and CDR2 SYDVKM. This CDR3 region has 13 residues. The CDR3, as DNA: TGTGCCAGCAAAGGGATAAACACCGGGGAGCTGTTTTTT. Encoded protein: CASKGINTGELFF.

A few counts support this clonotype. V usage is TRBV4-2 and J usage is TRBJ2-6, with D tentatively TRBD1 (6 bases). This CDR3 spans 16 amino acids. Trimming took 0 bases from V and 4 from J, leaving 10 bases between them. The germline V gene encodes CDR1 LGHNA and CDR2 YNFKEQ. The CDR3 loop reads CASSQDQGRGANVLTF. CDR3 sequence (DNA): TGTGCCAGCAGCCAAGATCAGGGGCGAGGGGCCAACGTCCTGACTTTC.

At least ten counts were recorded for this clonotype. The V call is TRBV5-1, the J call TRBJ2-1, with TRBD2 matching over 7 bases. This CDR3 comprises 13 residues. Looked up from germline, CDR1 is SGHRS and CDR2 is YFSETQ. V trimming: 2 bases; J trimming: 9 bases; junction bases outside the gene matches: 5. As DNA, the CDR3 is TGCGCCAGCAGCTTCGAAGCGGGGACTGAGCAGTTCTTC. It is translated as CASSFEAGTEQFF. Combining the CDR3 with reference TRBV5-1 and TRBJ2-1 gives the whole variable domain KAGVTQTPRYLIKTRGQQVTLSCSPISGHRSVSWYQQTPGQGLQFLFEYFSETQRNKGNFPGRFSGRQFSNSRSEMNVSTLELGDSALYLCASSFEAGTEQFFGPGTRLTVL.

The sample holds a few counts of this clonotype. The gene calls are TRBV7-2 and TRBJ2-1; 12 nucleotides agree with TRBD2. In germline, CDR1 is SGHTA, CDR2 FQGNSA. CDR3 length: 16 amino acids. Trimming took 5 bases from V and 9 from J; bases not matched to a gene: 11. CDR3 loop: CASSTRGLAGGREQFF. The DNA of the CDR3 is TGTGCCAGCAGCACTAGAGGCCTAGCGGGGGGGCGTGAGCAGTTCTTC.

V is TRBV7-8 and J is TRBJ1-6, with D tentatively TRBD1 (5 bases). CDR3 length: 15 amino acids. The germline V gene has CDR1 SGHVS and CDR2 FQNEAQ. The V gene lost 6 bases and the J gene lost 7 bases, with 16 bases spanning the gap. This CDR3 is CASSKSGASNSPLHF. CDR3 DNA sequence: TGTGCCAGCAGTAAATCCGGGGCTTCGAATTCACCCCTCCACTTT.

The J gene is TRBJ1-3, the V gene TRBV6-2 or TRBV6-3; no firm D call. The CDR3 has 14 residues. Per germline, CDR1 MNHEY and CDR2 SVGEGT. V lost 7 bases and J lost 2, with 12 bases in between. The DNA for the CDR3 is TGTGCCAGCATCGACGGCGGAGCTGGAAACACCATATATTTT. Translating gives CASIDGGAGNTIYF.

The V call is TRBV4-1, the J call TRBJ2-3; 15 bases line up with TRBD2. The CDR3 extends over 19 amino acids. Germline loops: CDR1 MGHRA, CDR2 YSYEKL. V lost 1 base, J lost 0 bases, and 5 bases stayed unmatched. The CDR3 sequence: CASSQGTSGGAGSTDTQYF. The CDR3 nucleotides read TGCGCCAGCAGCCAAGGGACTAGCGGGGGGGCGGGAAGCACAGATACGCAGTATTTT.

A few counts support this clonotype. The chain has TRBV28 and TRBJ1-1, with unresolved D. Germline-derived CDR1 and CDR2 are MDHEN and SYDVKM. This CDR3 comprises 13 residues. V lost 8 bases, J lost 4 bases, and 14 bases lay in between. The CDR3 region is CASCPRGSTEAFF. CDR3 bases: TGTGCCAGCTGCCCGCGTGGATCCACTGAAGCTTTCTTT.

This clonotype was recorded a few times. V is TRBV5-6 and J is TRBJ2-5; no reliable D call. The CDR3 is made up of 13 amino acids. Trimming stripped 0 bases from V and 3 bases from J, with 6 bases between. The germline V gene encodes CDR1 SGHDT and CDR2 YYEEEE. This CDR3 is CASSLGQEETQYF. The CDR3 DNA reads as TGTGCCAGCAGCTTGGGGCAGGAAGAGACCCAGTACTTC.

This clonotype was seen ten or more times. The V call is TRBV6-1, the J call TRBJ2-5; 11 bases match TRBD2. The V segment lost 7 bases and the J segment 5 bases; nucleotides outside the gene matches: 9. The CDR3 length is 15 residues. CDR1 is MNHNS, CDR2 SASEGT, per germline. In DNA form, the CDR3 reads TGTGCCAGCACTCTCGCTAGCGGGGGGCCGGAGACCCAGTACTTC. Translated: CASTLASGGPETQYF.

This clonotype was detected only a few times. The chain recombines TRBV14 with TRBJ2-1; D tentatively fits TRBD1 or TRBD2 (6 bases each). From germline, CDR1 is SGHDN and CDR2 FVKESK. CDR3 length: 15 residues. Trimming stripped 4 bases from V and 3 bases from J, with 13 bases between. The CDR3 here is CASSLGGSNYNEQFF. The CDR3 nucleotides read TGTGCCAGCAGCCTGGGGGGCTCAAACTACAATGAGCAGTTCTTC.

A few counts support this clonotype. The chain joins TRBV6-5 to TRBJ1-2; weak D call: TRBD1 (6 bases). The germline V and J ends were trimmed by 0 bases and 0 bases, with 11 bases remaining between them. Germline loops: CDR1 MNHEY, CDR2 SVGAGI. CDR3 length: 16 residues. CDR3 protein: CASSYSIQGANYGYTF. CDR3 bases: TGTGCCAGCAGTTACTCGATACAGGGAGCTAACTATGGCTACACCTTC.

This clonotype was found a few times. The V and J genes are TRBV12-3 or TRBV12-4 and TRBJ2-2; weak D call: TRBD1 (5 bases). V shed 7 bases and J shed 7 bases, with 19 bases lying between them. This CDR3 comprises 15 residues. The CDR3 spells CASTLRWQGGGELFF. DNA for the CDR3: TGTGCCAGCACCTTACGTTGGCAGGGTGGCGGGGAGCTGTTTTTT.

In its sample, this clonotype was seen many times. The chain has TRBV5-1 and TRBJ1-6; weak D call: TRBD1 (6 bases). V lost 2 bases, J lost 7 bases, and 10 bases lay in between. CDR3 size: 14 residues. Germline CDR1 is SGHRS and CDR2 is YFSETQ. Here the CDR3 reads CASSFGGQNSPLHF. CDR3 coding DNA: TGCGCCAGCAGCTTTGGGGGACAAAATTCACCCCTCCACTTT.

This clonotype was seen only a few times. The chain recombines TRBV12-3 or TRBV12-4 with TRBJ2-1, with D perhaps TRBD1 (6 bases). V was trimmed by 6 bases and J by 3 bases, leaving 15 bases between them. The CDR3 totals 15 residues. The CDR3 DNA reads TGTGCCAGCAGGGACGTGGACAGCTACTACAATGAGCAGTTCTTC. Protein: CASRDVDSYYNEQFF.

This chain links TRBV9 with TRBJ1-6, with 9 nucleotides matching TRBD1. V lost 4 bases, J lost 14 bases, and 10 bases stayed unmatched. Germline assignment: CDR1 SGDLS and CDR2 YYNGEE. The CDR3 consists of 14 residues. CDR3 in amino acids: CASSRDRATGALHF. CDR3 nucleotide sequence: TGTGCCAGCAGCCGGGACAGGGCAACGGGAGCCCTCCACTTT.